This T cell receptor (beta chain) was obtained from a study of blood T cell repertoires in COVID-19. Study details: Acute and convalescent COVID-19 specimens originated in the United States, Italy and Spain. Nucleic acid was either cDNA or gDNA, and it came from T cells, B-cell-depleted T cells, or PBMCs.

In the original workflow: Amplification of reference gene primers provided the estimated nucleated cell counts. Libraries were prepared by immunoSEQ multiplex PCR; TCRdb keeps only in-frame clonotypes and omits some of them. The D gene and trimming were derived from the DNA, and the V and J assignments and clone size from that table. The table has under 350,000 clones, approximately 83% seen once. The CDR3 covers 14 residues. Per germline, CDR1 LGHDT and CDR2 YNNKEL (reference sequence). V trimming: 5 bases; J trimming: 1 base; junction bases outside the gene matches: 4. This clone has only a few counts.

The sequence was obtained from a woman aged 70-85 years with acute or convalescent COVID-19. This rearrangement joins TRBV3-1 (or the pseudogene TRBV3-2) to TRBJ1-1; TRBD1 aligns across 7 bases. Sequencing used peripheral blood. The CDR3 nucleotides read TGTGCCAGCAGCAAGACAGGGACGAACACTGAAGCTTTCTTT. It codes for CASSKTGTNTEAFF.